What follows are 16 T cell receptor beta chains derived from one specimen sequenced in a study of T cells in women clearing cervical HPV infection. Sequenced by immunoSEQ multiplex PCR; TCRdb stores in-frame clones only, minus some. The table for this sample gives roughly 25,000 clones. The sample consisted of blood buffy coat. The receptors here all came from a woman aged 18 to 69 with a cervical HPV16 infection that either progressed to CIN3+ or cleared (not recorded which).

On this clone: The read finishes 3 residues shy of the CDR3 end, and the germline J gene is used to complete it. This sequence joins TRBV10-3 and TRBJ2-3, with D possibly being TRBD2 (5 bases). Per the germline V gene, CDR1 is ENHRY and CDR2 is SYGVKD. The CDR3 runs to 12 residues. CDR3 sequence reads: CAISGRGETQYF. The covered CDR3 bases are TGTGCCATCAGTGGACGGGGAGAGACG.

On this clone: The missing CDR3 end, 3 residues past where the read stops, is filled in from the germline J gene. The chain joins TRBV5-1 to TRBJ1-3; possible D gene TRBD1, 6 bases. The CDR3 is 14 residues long. CDR1 and CDR2 (germline): SGHRS, YFSETQ. The V end was cut by 0 bases, the J end by 7 bases, with 11 bases between. CDR3 DNA (partial): TGCGCCAGCAGCTTGGGGGACAACGGGAACACC. Translation: CASSLGDNGNT. The entire CDR3 is CASSLGDNGNTIYF.

With respect to this clone: The CDR3 end is not reached by the read, which stops 3 residues before it; the germline J gene fills it in. Other DNA sequences in the same sample also yield this CDR3. The chain couples TRBV2 to TRBJ1-2; 8 nucleotides match TRBD1. The CDR3 has 14 residues. Germline V gene sequence: CDR1 SNHLY, CDR2 FYNNEI. CDR3 protein: CASSLPGQGPGYTF. CDR3 bases read: TGTGCCAGCAGTCTACCAGGACAGGGCCCAGGC.

Notes on this clone: The CDR3 end lies 3 residues beyond the end of the read and is filled in from the germline J gene. The chain has TRBV7-8 and TRBJ1-1; perhaps TRBD1 as D (6 bases). This CDR3 is 13 amino acids long. Germline-derived CDR1 and CDR2 are SGHVS and FQNEAQ. V was trimmed by 6 bases and J by 1 base, leaving 9 bases between them. CDR3 amino acids: CASRQGKNTEAFF. The CDR3 bases that were read are TGTGCCAGCAGGCAGGGGAAGAACACTGAA.

Turning to this clone: With the read ending 3 residues before the CDR3 end, the germline J gene is used to fill in that end. The chain links TRBV12-3 or TRBV12-4 to TRBJ2-1, with TRBD2 matching over 8 bases. This CDR3 is built from 14 residues. V trimming: 7 bases; J trimming: 6 bases; junction bases outside the gene matches: 8. CDR3 DNA, as far as it was read: TGTGCCAGCATCCGGGGGGGCATCGGCAATGAG. Protein sequence: CASIRGGIGNE. The CDR3 as a whole reads CASIRGGIGNEQFF.

As concerns this clone: The read terminates 3 residues ahead of where the CDR3 ends, so the germline J gene completes it. This rearrangement joins TRBV19 to TRBJ2-4, with D possibly matching TRBD1 (6 bases). This CDR3 spans 15 amino acids. CDR1 and CDR2 from the germline V gene are LNHDA and SQIVND (reference sequence). CDR3 region: CASGIKTGKNYGQYF. CDR3 DNA (partial): TGTGCCAGCGGAATTAAGACAGGTAAAAACTATGGT.

The CDR3 bases that were read are TGCAGTGCTAGCACAGATACC. Amino acids: CSASTDT. The whole CDR3 sequence reads CSASTDTQYF. The chain is built from TRBV20-1 and TRBJ2-5; unclear D gene. The sequenced fragment ends 3 residues before the CDR3 boundary, so the rest is inferred from the germline J gene. This CDR3 contains 10 residues. The germline CDR1 and CDR2 sequences are DFQATT and SNEGSKA (reference sequence).

CDR3 sequence: CASRSTGGTAFF. Partial CDR3 DNA: TGTGCCAGTAGATCAACAGGGGGAACG. The chain carries TRBV19 and TRBJ1-1, with 8 bases fitting TRBD1. The read terminates 3 residues ahead of where the CDR3 ends, so the germline J gene completes it. This CDR3 is 12 amino acids long. Looked up from germline, CDR1 is LNHDA and CDR2 is SQIVND (reference sequence).

On this clone itself: The CDR3 extends 3 residues past the end of the read, so its final part is completed from the germline J gene. V is TRBV29-1 and J is TRBJ2-2; 7 nucleotides align to TRBD1. Germline CDR1 reads SQVTM; CDR2 reads ANQGSEA. Trimming took 4 bases from V and 0 from J; bases not matched to a gene: 8. The CDR3 runs 16 residues. The sequenced part of the CDR3 DNA is TGCAGCGTTGGGGTGTGGGACAGCTCGAACACCGGGGAG. Encoded protein: CSVGVWDSSNTGE. In full, the CDR3 reads CSVGVWDSSNTGELFF.

A word on this clone: Read coverage stops 3 residues before the CDR3 terminus; the germline J gene supplies the remainder. The chain has TRBV6-2 or TRBV6-3 and TRBJ2-1; the match to TRBD2 covers 13 bases. Germline loops: CDR1 MNHEY, CDR2 SVGEGT. The CDR3 totals 16 residues. The trim removed 5 bases at V and 4 bases at J, leaving 5 bases unmatched. The CDR3 sequence: CASSQTSGRPYNEQFF. The DNA read from the CDR3 is TGTGCCAGCAGTCAGACTAGCGGGAGGCCGTACAATGAG.

As for this clone: Read coverage stops 3 residues before the CDR3 terminus; the germline J gene supplies the remainder. The rearrangement links TRBV2 to TRBJ2-7; a possible D gene is TRBD2 (6 bases). Trimming left V 8 bases short and J 6 bases short, with 11 bases between. The CDR3 totals 11 residues. Germline CDR1 reads SNHLY; CDR2 reads FYNNEI. CDR3 DNA, as far as it was read: TGTGCCAGCGGAAGACTAGGCGAG. Translating it yields CASGRLGE. In full, the CDR3 is CASGRLGEQYF. The full variable domain, in which reference TRBV2 and TRBJ2-7 provide the parts outside the CDR3, is EPEVTQTPSHQVTQMGQEVILRCVPISNHLYFYWYRQILGQKVEFLVSFYNNEISEKSEIFDDQFSVERPDGSNFTLKIRSTKLEDSAMYFCASGRLGEQYFGPGTRLTVT.

On this clone itself: The read gets to within 3 residues of the CDR3 end, and the germline J gene fills in the rest. The chain employs TRBV19 and TRBJ1-1; possibly TRBD1 for D (6 bases). The CDR3 loop spans 12 amino acids. CDR1 is LNHDA, CDR2 SQIVND, per germline (reference sequence). The germline V and J ends were trimmed by 6 bases and 5 bases, with 10 bases remaining between them. The sequenced part of the CDR3 DNA is TGTGCCAGTAGCTCAGGGGTAACTGAA. It specifies CASSSGVTE. The complete CDR3 reads CASSSGVTEAFF.

A note on this clone: The read ends 3 residues shy of where the CDR3 ends; the end is completed using the germline J gene. The V gene is TRBV19, the J gene TRBJ2-7, with 8 bases aligning to TRBD1. CDR3 length equals 12 residues. V was clipped by 10 bases and J by 1 base; unmatched bases: 3. Per the germline V gene, CDR1 is LNHDA and CDR2 is SQIVND (reference sequence). CDR3 DNA (partial): TGTGCCACCACAGGGGGGTCCTACGAG. It translates to CATTGGSYE. The entire CDR3 protein reads CATTGGSYEQYF.

Concerning this clone: The read ends 3 residues before the CDR3 terminus; that terminus is restored from the germline J gene. The gene calls are TRBV28 and TRBJ2-2; 8 bases fit TRBD1. Per the germline V gene, CDR1 is MDHEN and CDR2 is SYDVKM. CDR3 length: 14 amino acids. The CDR3: CASSSDRVREKLFF. The DNA read from the CDR3 is TGTGCCAGCAGTTCGGACAGGGTCAGGGAAAAG.

Of note for this clone: The sequence runs out 3 residues before the end of the CDR3; the remainder is reconstructed from the germline J gene. The chain carries TRBV5-1 and TRBJ2-7, with TRBD1 as a possible D gene (5 bases). The CDR3 length is 14 residues. Germline assignment: CDR1 SGHRS and CDR2 YFSETQ. Trimming pared 2 bases from V and 5 bases from J, leaving 14 bases between. Partial CDR3 DNA: TGCGCCAGCAGCTTAGGCAGGGATAAAGACGAG. It encodes CASSLGRDKDE. The whole CDR3 sequence is CASSLGRDKDEQYF.

A remark on this clone: With the read ending 3 residues before the CDR3 end, the germline J gene is used to fill in that end. The chain recombines TRBV2 with TRBJ2-3; D gene unclear. The CDR3 length is 12 residues. The germline V gene encodes CDR1 SNHLY and CDR2 FYNNEI. CDR3 protein: CASSEGRETQYF. The covered CDR3 bases are TGTGCCAGCAGTGAGGGCAGAGAGACG.